These 9 T cell receptor beta chains came from one sample sequenced in a study of cytomegalovirus exposure and HLA in healthy donors. PCR involved 60 Vbeta and 13 Jbeta primers. Here immunoSEQ multiplex PCR was the method, and the copy in TCRdb shows in-frame clones only, minus some. The sample consists of approximately 100,000 clones, around 79% of them appearing once. The specimen sequenced was PBMCs. Receptors originate from a woman in her thirties or forties in good health and CMV-seronegative.

The chain recombines TRBV10-1 with TRBJ1-6; tentatively, D is TRBD1 (6 bases). Germline V gene data show CDR1 as WNHNN and CDR2 as SYGVQD (reference sequence). Trimming left V 9 bases short and J 3 bases short, with 30 bases between. The CDR3 is 20 amino acids. The CDR3 loop reads CASTIEGVLSKGVYNSPLHF. The CDR3 bases are TGCGCCAGTACCATAGAAGGGGTTTTATCGAAGGGGGTCTATAATTCACCCCTCCACTTT.

This clone appeared once. The rearrangement joins TRBV4-3 to TRBJ1-6; D gene ambiguous. This CDR3 comprises 14 residues. Trimming removed 1 base from V and 8 bases from J, with 9 bases in between. Looked up from germline, CDR1 is LGHNA and CDR2 is YSLEER. CDR3 loop: CASSQVYLDSPLHF. CDR3 sequence (DNA): TGCGCCAGCAGCCAAGTCTACTTGGATTCACCCCTCCACTTT.

This clone was found a few times. V usage is TRBV18 and J usage is TRBJ2-3, with a tentative D call TRBD2 (5 bases). V shed 3 bases and J shed 4 bases, with 11 bases lying between them. Per germline, CDR1 KGHSH and CDR2 LQKENI. The CDR3 has 14 amino acids. The CDR3 DNA reads as TGTGCCAGCTCACCTGGGATAGCGTCAGATACGCAGTATTTT. Amino acid sequence: CASSPGIASDTQYF.

The rearrangement joins TRBV7-3 to TRBJ2-3, with TRBD1 identical over 8 bases. With 8 bases clipped from V and 6 bases from J, the junction kept 7 bases outside the gene matches. The length of the CDR3 is 13 residues. Per the germline V gene, CDR1 is SGHTA and CDR2 is FQGTGA. The CDR3 loop reads CASSQGEADTQYF. CDR3 in DNA: TGTGCCAGCTCACAGGGGGAGGCGGATACGCAGTATTTT.

On this clone itself: Relative to the germline gene, one junction end is altered; a read error may explain this. This chain joins TRBV7-9 and TRBJ1-2, with D hard to call. The CDR3 covers 12 residues. Per germline, CDR1 SEHNR and CDR2 FQNEAQ (reference sequence). The CDR3 nucleotides read TGTTCCAGCAGCTTAGGAGCATATGGCTACACCTTC. Its protein is CSSSLGAYGYTF.

This clone was seen only a few times. This chain connects TRBV19 to TRBJ2-1; TRBD2 matches 8 bases. CDR3 length: 15 amino acids. V trimming: 1 base; J trimming: 4 bases; junction bases outside the gene matches: 3. Germline CDR1 is LNHDA and CDR2 is SQIVND (reference sequence). DNA of the CDR3: TGTGCCAGTAGTATAGGACTAGCGTTTTACAATGAGCAGTTCTTC. It specifies CASSIGLAFYNEQFF.

The rearrangement joins TRBV7-6 to TRBJ2-7, with TRBD1 as a possible D gene (5 bases). Germline CDR1 is SGHVS and CDR2 is FNYEAQ. V lost 2 bases and J 3 bases, leaving 8 bases between the germline ends. CDR3 length equals 13 residues. The CDR3 bases are TGTGCCAGCAGCTTATTTGACAGCTACGAGCAGTACTTC. Translating it yields CASSLFDSYEQYF.

The chain combines TRBV4-3 with TRBJ2-5, with 10 bases aligning to TRBD2. The junction had 5 bases not matched to a gene; V was cut back by 0 bases and J by 4 bases. Germline V gene lookup returns CDR1 LGHNA and CDR2 YSLEER. This CDR3 comprises 16 residues. CDR3 nucleotides: TGCGCCAGCAGCCAAGAAGCGGGGGGGCGGGGAGAGACCCAGTACTTC. It encodes CASSQEAGGRGETQYF.

V gene TRBV10-2 combines with J gene TRBJ2-7, with 9 bases matching TRBD2. CDR3 length equals 14 residues. The J segment lost 3 bases and the V segment lost 4 bases, leaving 4 bases of the junction unmatched. Germline assignment: CDR1 WSHSY and CDR2 SAAADI. Written as DNA, the CDR3 is TGCGCCAGCAGTGTGGGACTAGCACTCTACGAGCAGTACTTC. Its protein is CASSVGLALYEQYF.